The rows below give T cell receptor beta chains drawn from one sample of a study of T cell responses to AZD1222 COVID-19 vaccine. Only in-frame clones appear in the TCRdb table, and some are missing; sequencing was by immunoSEQ multiplex PCR. The sample consists of some 170,000 clones, 90% to 95% of them appearing once. The sequencing here drew on peripheral blood, taken on day 0 of AZD1222 vaccination. The receptor source for this set is an adult in good health. Each CDR3 is given with its conserved first and last residue. D genes are given only for firm matches. Expanded clones get a size class; other rows say once, few or many, or leave the size out.

J gene | D gene | clone size | V gene | CDR3 protein | CDR3 DNA
TRBJ2-7 | TRBD1 | NA | TRBV5-1 | CASRTSLADRVAYEQYF | TGCGCCAGCAGGACCAGCTTAGCGGACAGGGTAGCCTACGAGCAGTACTTC
TRBJ2-2 | TRBD1 | NA | TRBV19 | CASSAQGGTGELFF | TGTGCCAGTAGTGCACAGGGGGGCACCGGGGAGCTGTTTTTT
TRBJ2-7 | NA | NA | TRBV3-1/TRBV3-2 | CASSQGGSTYEQYF | TGTGCCAGCAGCCAAGGGGGCAGCACCTACGAGCAGTACTTC
TRBJ1-1 | TRBD1 | NA | TRBV5-1 | CASSFLGTGVSNTEAFF | TGCGCCAGCAGCTTCCTCGGGACAGGGGTCTCGAACACTGAAGCTTTCTTT
TRBJ2-7 | TRBD2 | NA | TRBV5-1 | CASSLRVEAGLASQYF | TGCGCCAGCAGCTTGAGGGTAGAAGCGGGACTAGCGTCCCAGTACTTC
TRBJ1-2 | NA | NA | TRBV9 | CASSADGRGHYGYTF | TGTGCCAGCAGCGCAGATGGCAGAGGGCACTATGGCTACACCTTC
TRBJ2-3 | TRBD2 | NA | TRBV6-5 | CASSSPLAGEVAQYF | TGTGCCAGCAGCTCTCCTCTAGCGGGGGAAGTTGCGCAGTATTTT
TRBJ1-1 | NA | NA | TRBV7-2 | CASSPSPGGTEAFF | TGTGCCAGCAGCCCCTCCCCGGGGGGGACTGAAGCTTTCTTT
TRBJ1-6 | NA | once | TRBV4-3 | CASSQRRRDNSPLHF | TGCGCCAGCAGCCAACGTAGGCGGGATAATTCACCCCTCCACTTT
TRBJ1-3 | NA | once | TRBV19 | CASMTAYSGNTIYF | TGTGCCAGTATGACAGCATACTCTGGAAACACCATATATTTT
TRBJ2-7 | NA | NA | TRBV6-1 | CASSDIRGTAAYEQYF | TGTGCCAGCAGTGATATTCGTGGGACTGCTGCCTACGAGCAGTACTTC
TRBJ1-1 | NA | NA | TRBV12-3/TRBV12-4 | CASTRQMNTEAFF | TGTGCCAGCACCCGACAGATGAACACTGAAGCTTTCTTT
TRBJ2-1 | TRBD2 | NA | TRBV11-1 | CASTSSGAANEQFF | TGTGCCAGCACCAGTAGCGGGGCCGCTAATGAGCAGTTCTTC
TRBJ1-6 | NA | few | TRBV11-2 | CASSLAGALNSPLHF | TGTGCCAGCAGCTTAGCGGGGGCTCTCAATTCACCCCTCCACTTT
TRBJ2-7 | NA | NA | TRBV7-9 | CASSLGEASREQYF | TGTGCCAGCAGCTTAGGGGAGGCCTCTCGGGAGCAGTACTTC
TRBJ1-2 | NA | NA | TRBV14 | CASSQRKGGGSLNYGYTF | TGTGCCAGCAGCCAAAGGAAGGGAGGGGGAAGCCTAAACTATGGCTACACCTTC
TRBJ1-2 | NA | NA | TRBV11-3 | CASSEGQNGYGYTF | TGTGCCAGCAGTGAAGGACAAAATGGCTATGGCTACACCTTC
TRBJ1-4 | NA | NA | TRBV6-5 | CASSRTGLEKLFF | TGTGCCAGCAGTCGCACGGGGCTTGAAAAACTGTTTTTT
TRBJ1-4 | TRBD1 | NA | TRBV19 | CASSSETPGQGKLFF | TGTGCCAGTAGTAGCGAGACCCCGGGACAGGGAAAACTGTTTTTT
TRBJ1-3 | NA | NA | TRBV5-5 | CASSLSPVGFSSGNTIYF | TGTGCCAGCAGCTTGTCCCCGGTCGGGTTTAGCTCTGGAAACACCATATATTTT
TRBJ1-2 | NA | NA | TRBV19 | CASSISSGNGYTF | TGTGCCAGTAGTATAAGTTCGGGTAATGGCTACACCTTC
TRBJ1-5 | NA | once | TRBV24-1 | CATSGAYSNQPQHF | TGTGCCACCTCGGGAGCTTATAGCAATCAGCCCCAGCATTTT
TRBJ1-2 | TRBD1 | NA | TRBV11-2 | CASSLGDRGWEGYTF | TGTGCCAGCAGCTTAGGGGACAGGGGATGGGAAGGCTACACCTTC
TRBJ2-3 | NA | NA | TRBV2 | CASSEAQSDTQYF | TGTGCCAGCAGTGAAGCGCAGTCAGATACGCAGTATTTT
TRBJ2-1 | TRBD1 | NA | TRBV24-1 | CATSDVRTGGGNEQFF | TGTGCCACCAGTGATGTCAGGACAGGGGGTGGCAATGAGCAGTTCTTC
TRBJ1-2 | TRBD1 | NA | TRBV5-1 | CASSPGTGYSGYTF | TGCGCCAGCAGCCCTGGGACAGGGTATTCTGGCTACACCTTC
TRBJ2-7 | NA | NA | TRBV5-1 | CASRTSYEQYF | TGCGCCAGCAGGACCTCCTACGAGCAGTACTTC
TRBJ2-6 | NA | NA | TRBV5-8 | CASSFISGANVLTF | TGTGCCAGCAGCTTCATCTCTGGGGCCAACGTCCTGACTTTC
TRBJ2-4 | TRBD1 | NA | TRBV11-2 | CASSSRGQGVQYF | TGTGCCAGCAGCTCCAGGGGGCAGGGGGTTCAGTACTTC
TRBJ1-6 | TRBD1 | NA | TRBV7-2 | CASNRGDRGSPLHF | TGTGCCAGCAACCGTGGGGACAGGGGATCACCCCTCCACTTT
TRBJ2-5 | TRBD2 | NA | TRBV3-1/TRBV3-2 | CASSRTSGGAGQETQYF | TGTGCCAGCAGCCGGACTAGCGGGGGGGCCGGGCAAGAGACCCAGTACTTC
TRBJ1-5 | NA | NA | TRBV5-5 | CASSLYVTDGNQPQHF | TGTGCCAGCAGCTTGTATGTCACGGACGGCAATCAGCCCCAGCATTTT
TRBJ1-2 | NA | NA | TRBV5-5 | CASSLELIFVYGYTF | TGTGCCAGCAGCTTAGAACTTATCTTTGTCTATGGCTACACCTTC
TRBJ2-2 | TRBD2 | NA | TRBV10-3 | CAINAVAGGYAELFF | TGTGCCATCAATGCAGTAGCGGGGGGATATGCGGAGCTGTTTTTT
TRBJ1-4 | NA | NA | TRBV3-1/TRBV3-2 | CASSQGARGSNEKLFF | TGTGCCAGCAGCCAAGGTGCGCGGGGATCGAATGAAAAACTGTTTTTT
TRBJ1-6 | NA | once | TRBV7-6 | CASSLYGLDSYNSPLHF | TGTGCCAGCAGCTTATACGGATTGGACAGTTATAATTCACCCCTCCACTTT
TRBJ1-1 | NA | NA | TRBV6-2/TRBV6-3 | CASSSFGGVWTEAFF | TGTGCCAGCAGTTCCTTCGGAGGAGTGTGGACTGAAGCTTTCTTT
TRBJ2-2 | NA | NA | TRBV12-3/TRBV12-4 | CASSLFTTGELFF | TGTGCCAGCAGTTTATTTACCACCGGGGAGCTGTTTTTT
TRBJ1-2 | NA | NA | TRBV11-2 | CASSPRFNYGYTF | TGTGCCAGCAGCCCCCGTTTTAACTATGGCTACACCTTC
TRBJ1-2 | NA | NA | TRBV19 | CASSLDLSANYGYTF | TGTGCCAGTAGCCTGGACCTCTCAGCTAACTATGGCTACACCTTC
TRBJ1-1 | NA | NA | TRBV7-9 | CASRVEMNTEAFF | TGTGCCAGCAGAGTAGAAATGAACACTGAAGCTTTCTTT
TRBJ1-1 | NA | NA | TRBV7-9 | CASSTTPRGPPEAFF | TGTGCCAGCAGCACCACCCCCCGGGGGCCCCCTGAAGCTTTCTTT
TRBJ2-2 | NA | NA | TRBV5-1 | CASSLMGPDTGELFF | TGCGCCAGCAGCTTGATGGGGCCAGACACCGGGGAGCTGTTTTTT
TRBJ2-7 | NA | NA | TRBV6-5 | CASSYVAFPTYEQYF | TGTGCCAGCAGTTACGTGGCCTTCCCCACCTACGAGCAGTACTTC
TRBJ2-7 | TRBD2 | NA | TRBV11-2 | CASSLVQGLAYF | TGTGCCAGCAGCTTAGTGCAGGGACTAGCGTACTTC
TRBJ1-4 | TRBD1 | NA | TRBV5-1 | CASALEGQGNEKLFF | TGCGCCAGCGCATTGGAGGGACAGGGGAATGAAAAACTGTTTTTT
TRBJ2-7 | NA | NA | TRBV27 | CASSSVDSNYEQYF | TGTGCCAGCAGTTCGGTGGACAGCAACTACGAGCAGTACTTC
TRBJ1-2 | NA | NA | TRBV15 | CATSRDGQYGYTF | TGTGCCACCAGCAGAGATGGGCAGTATGGCTACACCTTC
TRBJ1-1 | TRBD1 | NA | TRBV5-1 | CASSFTGGNTEAFF | TGCGCCAGCAGCTTTACAGGGGGTAACACTGAAGCTTTCTTT
TRBJ1-5 | NA | NA | TRBV27 | CASSLVGYSNQPQHF | TGTGCCAGCAGTTTGGTAGGGTACAGCAATCAGCCCCAGCATTTT
TRBJ1-4 | NA | NA | TRBV2 | CATDVGATNEKLFF | TGTGCCACCGATGTAGGGGCAACTAATGAAAAACTGTTTTTT